A selection of T cell receptor beta chains follows, all from one sample in a study of CD8+ T cells in alopecia areata. Profiling relied on immunoSEQ multiplex PCR, and the TCRdb table lists in-frame clones only, not all of them. The sample records about 140,000 clones, around 58% being singletons. Sequenced material: CD4+ T cells sorted from blood, taken at week 0. The receptor set was obtained from a human donor with alopecia areata. CDR3s include the opening cysteine and the closing phenylalanine or tryptophan. The D gene is left open where the match is weak. Only some rows state a clone size, as once, few, many or a class for expanded clones.

j_gene	v_gene	abundance	d_gene	CDR3aa	CDR3nt
TRBJ1-5	TRBV19	NA	NA	CASSTLPHQPQHF	TGTGCCAGTAGTACCCTCCCTCATCAGCCCCAGCATTTT
TRBJ2-3	TRBV5-1	NA	NA	CASRTEAADTQYF	TGCGCCAGCAGGACCGAGGCGGCAGATACGCAGTATTTT
TRBJ2-4	TRBV29-1	NA	TRBD2	CSSRLAGGNIQYF	TGCAGCTCCCGACTAGCGGGGGGAAACATTCAGTACTTC
TRBJ1-4	TRBV6-6	few	TRBD1	CASSPLGTVLNEKLFF	TGTGCCAGCAGCCCCCTGGGGACAGTTCTTAATGAAAAACTGTTTTTT
TRBJ1-5	TRBV18	few	NA	CASSPSGYSNQPQHF	TGTGCCAGCTCACCGTCGGGGTATAGCAATCAGCCCCAGCATTTT
TRBJ2-5	TRBV5-4	NA	TRBD1	CASSPGTGGREETQYF	TGTGCCAGCAGCCCCGGGACAGGGGGCAGGGAGGAGACCCAGTACTTC
TRBJ2-5	TRBV7-8	NA	NA	CASSLGTVKETQYF	TGTGCCAGCAGCTTAGGGACAGTTAAAGAGACCCAGTACTTC
TRBJ2-5	TRBV18	NA	NA	CASSPYRRDQETQYF	TGTGCCAGCTCACCATACAGGCGAGACCAAGAGACCCAGTACTTC
TRBJ1-2	TRBV7-2	NA	TRBD1	CASSKGTGGNYGYTF	TGTGCCAGCAGCAAAGGGACAGGTGGAAACTATGGCTACACCTTC
TRBJ2-3	TRBV5-4	few	TRBD1	CASSLQGVSTDTQYF	TGTGCCAGCAGCCTCCAGGGGGTTAGCACAGATACGCAGTATTTT
TRBJ2-5	TRBV7-9	once	NA	CASSRRTVQETQYF	TGTGCCAGCAGCCGAAGGACTGTACAAGAGACCCAGTACTTC
TRBJ2-2	TRBV6-6	few	NA	CASSYPPGAGGELFF	TGTGCCAGCAGTTACCCCCCTGGGGCGGGCGGGGAGCTGTTTTTT
TRBJ2-1	TRBV29-1	NA	TRBD2	CSGRTSGGAYNEQFF	TGCAGCGGCAGGACCAGCGGGGGGGCCTACAATGAGCAGTTCTTC
TRBJ2-5	TRBV7-2	NA	NA	CASSLSSSGLQETQYF	TGTGCCAGCAGCTTATCGTCTAGTGGTCTACAAGAGACCCAGTACTTC
TRBJ2-3	TRBV7-9	NA	NA	CASSLDRTSTDTQYF	TGTGCCAGCAGCTTAGATCGGACTAGCACAGATACGCAGTATTTT
TRBJ2-2	TRBV7-2	once	NA	CASRLGGELFF	TGTGCCAGCCGGCTTGGCGGGGAGCTGTTTTTT
TRBJ1-2	TRBV18	NA	NA	CASSPGGNYGYTF	TGTGCCAGCTCACCGGGCGGCAACTATGGCTACACCTTC
TRBJ2-1	TRBV11-2	NA	NA	CASSLDRGPSEQFF	TGTGCCAGCAGCTTAGATCGGGGACCGAGCGAGCAGTTCTTC
TRBJ2-1	TRBV5-6	NA	NA	CASSPVRGDNEQFF	TGTGCCAGCAGCCCGGTTAGGGGAGACAATGAGCAGTTCTTC
TRBJ1-5	TRBV7-9	NA	NA	CASSGQRGNQPQHF	TGTGCCAGCAGCGGGCAAAGAGGCAATCAGCCCCAGCATTTT
TRBJ1-1	TRBV18	NA	NA	CASSLTSGGTEAFF	TGTGCCAGCTCACTGACCAGCGGGGGCACTGAAGCTTTCTTT
TRBJ1-6	TRBV5-1	NA	NA	CASSLQGNNSPLHF	TGCGCCAGCAGCTTACAAGGGAACAATTCACCCCTCCACTTT
TRBJ2-5	TRBV5-1	NA	TRBD1	CASSVTGGAEETQYF	TGCGCCAGCAGCGTGACAGGGGGCGCGGAGGAGACCCAGTACTTC
TRBJ2-4	TRBV10-2	few	NA	CASSDPGGVNIQYF	TGCGCCAGCAGTGATCCCGGGGGTGTGAACATTCAGTACTTC
TRBJ2-5	TRBV6-1	once	TRBD2	CASSLRSGVQETQYF	TGTGCCAGCAGTCTCCGTAGCGGGGTCCAAGAGACCCAGTACTTC
TRBJ2-2	TRBV28	NA	NA	CASSPGLGLVHTGELFF	TGTGCCAGCAGTCCGGGCCTCGGATTGGTACACACCGGGGAGCTGTTTTTT
TRBJ1-2	TRBV5-8	once	NA	CASFRDRGLYGYTF	TGTGCCAGCTTCCGGGACCGTGGTCTCTATGGCTACACCTTC
TRBJ1-1	TRBV7-9	NA	NA	CASSLQPDTEAFF	TGTGCCAGCAGCTTACAGCCGGACACTGAAGCTTTCTTT
TRBJ2-1	TRBV5-1	few	TRBD2	CASSLGPRTSGVHEQFF	TGCGCCAGCAGCTTGGGGCCCAGGACTAGCGGGGTTCATGAGCAGTTCTTC
TRBJ2-2	TRBV29-1	NA	NA	CSVERDGVPGELFF	TGCAGCGTTGAAAGGGATGGTGTTCCCGGGGAGCTGTTTTTT
TRBJ2-7	TRBV7-9	NA	NA	CASSLWTKTYEQYF	TGTGCCAGCAGCTTATGGACAAAAACCTACGAGCAGTACTTC
TRBJ2-4	TRBV5-1	few	NA	CASSLVSSVNIQYF	TGCGCCAGCAGCTTGGTATCTAGCGTAAACATTCAGTACTTC
TRBJ2-3	TRBV25-1	NA	NA	CASSRSGLGADTQYF	TGTGCCAGCAGTCGGTCGGGGCTGGGGGCAGATACGCAGTATTTT
TRBJ2-1	TRBV7-2	NA	NA	CASSPQEGDYNEQFF	TGTGCCAGCAGCCCCCAGGAGGGGGATTACAATGAGCAGTTCTTC
TRBJ2-3	TRBV6-6	NA	NA	CASRLGSDWDTQYF	TGTGCCAGCAGATTGGGTTCTGATTGGGATACGCAGTATTTT
TRBJ1-6	TRBV27	NA	TRBD1	CASSSGTGVSPLHF	TGTGCCAGCAGCTCCGGGACAGGGGTATCACCCCTCCACTTT
TRBJ1-2	TRBV2	NA	NA	CASSRDGRIVTF	TGTGCCAGCAGTCGGGACGGGAGAATTGTCACCTTC
TRBJ1-4	TRBV5-1	few	NA	CASSLSLNTLNEKLFF	TGCGCCAGCAGCTTGTCCTTAAACACTCTGAATGAAAAACTGTTTTTT
TRBJ2-3	TRBV7-9	NA	NA	CASSSDQVASDTQYF	TGTGCCAGCAGCAGCGACCAGGTGGCCTCAGATACGCAGTATTTT
TRBJ2-5	TRBV5-1	NA	TRBD1	CASSVGTAQETQYF	TGCGCCAGCAGCGTTGGGACAGCACAAGAGACCCAGTACTTC
TRBJ2-5	TRBV9	NA	NA	CASSAEGGQLIMETQYF	TGTGCCAGCAGCGCCGAGGGAGGACAGCTCATAATGGAGACCCAGTACTTC
TRBJ1-2	TRBV29-1	NA	TRBD1	CSVNRGPFYGYTF	TGCAGCGTAAACAGGGGACCGTTCTATGGCTACACCTTC
TRBJ1-2	TRBV4-3	NA	NA	CASSQAGNYGYTF	TGCGCCAGCAGCCAAGCAGGGAACTATGGCTACACCTTC
TRBJ2-7	TRBV5-1	NA	TRBD2	CASSQRLRRGDEQYF	TGCGCCAGCAGCCAACGTCTGCGGCGGGGGGACGAGCAGTACTTC
TRBJ1-1	TRBV29-1	once	NA	CSVEKGMNTEAFF	TGCAGCGTTGAGAAGGGTATGAACACTGAAGCTTTCTTT
TRBJ2-7	TRBV23-1	NA	NA	CASSQPDSIEQYF	TGCGCCAGCAGTCAACCTGACAGCATCGAGCAGTACTTC
TRBJ2-2	TRBV18	NA	NA	CASSPPKATGELFF	TGTGCCAGCTCACCGCCCAAGGCAACCGGGGAGCTGTTTTTT